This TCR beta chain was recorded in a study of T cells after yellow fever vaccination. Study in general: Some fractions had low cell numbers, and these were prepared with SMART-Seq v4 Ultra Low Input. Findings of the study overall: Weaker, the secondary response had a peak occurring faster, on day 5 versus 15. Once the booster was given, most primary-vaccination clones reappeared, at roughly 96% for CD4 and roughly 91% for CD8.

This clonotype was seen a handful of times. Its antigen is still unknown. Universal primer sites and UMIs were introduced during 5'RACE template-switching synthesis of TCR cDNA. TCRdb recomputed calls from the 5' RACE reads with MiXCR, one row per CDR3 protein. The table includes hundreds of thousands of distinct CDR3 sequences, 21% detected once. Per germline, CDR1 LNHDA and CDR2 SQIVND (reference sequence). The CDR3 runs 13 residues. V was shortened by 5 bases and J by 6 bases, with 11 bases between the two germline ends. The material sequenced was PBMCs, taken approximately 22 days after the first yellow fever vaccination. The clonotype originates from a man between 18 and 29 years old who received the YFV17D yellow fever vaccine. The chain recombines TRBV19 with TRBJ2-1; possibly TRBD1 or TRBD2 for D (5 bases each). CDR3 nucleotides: TGTGCCAGTAGTCTCGGGGCCGGCAATGAGCAGTTCTTC. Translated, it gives CASSLGAGNEQFF.